A selection of T cell receptor beta chains follows, all from one sample in a study of T-cell reconstitution after alpha-beta-depleted transplantation in children. TCRdb ran MiXCR on the PCR reads and lists one entry per CDR3 protein. This sample carries a few hundred thousand distinct CDR3 sequences, roughly a quarter of them seen once, and the ten largest clones take around a third. Specimen: PBMCs, collected before TCRalphabeta/CD19-depleted stem cell transplant. These TCRs come from a boy less than two years old with Wiskott-Aldrich syndrome, due to receive a stem cell transplant. Each CDR3 is given with its conserved first and last residue. A D gene is named only where the DNA matches it firmly. Size values are once, few and many counts, or a class for expanded clones, and some rows have none.

abundance: few; j_gene: TRBJ1-6; d_gene: TRBD1; v_gene: TRBV5-1; CDR3nt: TGCGCCAGCAGCTCCGGGACAGGGGGCGGTTCACCCCTCCACTTT; CDR3aa: CASSSGTGGGSPLHF
abundance: .; j_gene: TRBJ2-3; d_gene: .; v_gene: TRBV11-2; CDR3nt: TGTGCCAGCAGCCAGTTGGAAGCTGCGCCAGATACGCAGTATTTT; CDR3aa: CASSQLEAAPDTQYF
abundance: few; j_gene: TRBJ2-1; d_gene: TRBD2; v_gene: TRBV10-3; CDR3nt: TGTGCCATCAGTGAGAGTACCCAGCAGCGGGATGGCGATGAGCAGTTCTTC; CDR3aa: CAISESTQQRDGDEQFF
abundance: .; j_gene: TRBJ2-1; d_gene: .; v_gene: TRBV30; CDR3nt: TGTGCCTGGAAGGGGGGGAACAATGAGCAGTTCTTC; CDR3aa: CAWKGGNNEQFF
abundance: .; j_gene: TRBJ2-7; d_gene: TRBD2; v_gene: TRBV5-6; CDR3nt: TGTGCCAGCAGCGTGGACGGGACTAGCGGGAGTGTGTCCCAGTACTTC; CDR3aa: CASSVDGTSGSVSQYF
abundance: few; j_gene: TRBJ2-3; d_gene: .; v_gene: TRBV7-9; CDR3nt: TGTGCCAGCAGCCCTAGATCAGATACGCAGTATTTT; CDR3aa: CASSPRSDTQYF
abundance: .; j_gene: TRBJ2-1; d_gene: TRBD2; v_gene: TRBV5-1; CDR3nt: TGCGCCAGCAGCTACCGCAGCGGGAGGGCCGGGAATGAGCAGTTCTTC; CDR3aa: CASSYRSGRAGNEQFF
abundance: .; j_gene: TRBJ2-3; d_gene: TRBD2; v_gene: TRBV6-2/TRBV6-3; CDR3nt: TGTGCCAGCAGTTATACTAGCGTATCAGATACGCAGTATTTT; CDR3aa: CASSYTSVSDTQYF
abundance: few; j_gene: TRBJ1-2; d_gene: .; v_gene: TRBV6-1; CDR3nt: TGTGCCAGCAGTGAAAGGGGGGCTAACTATGGCTACACCTTC; CDR3aa: CASSERGANYGYTF
abundance: .; j_gene: TRBJ1-4; d_gene: .; v_gene: TRBV12-3/TRBV12-4; CDR3nt: TGTGCCAGCAGCCCCATGACCGCAACTAATGAAAAACTGTTTTTT; CDR3aa: CASSPMTATNEKLFF
abundance: .; j_gene: TRBJ2-2; d_gene: TRBD1; v_gene: TRBV7-9; CDR3nt: TGTGCCAGCAGCTTAGATACAGGGGTGACCGGGGAGCTGTTTTTT; CDR3aa: CASSLDTGVTGELFF
abundance: .; j_gene: TRBJ2-7; d_gene: .; v_gene: TRBV5-1; CDR3nt: TGCGCCAGCAGCTTGAGGTCAGGGAATCCCCACGAGCAGTACTTC; CDR3aa: CASSLRSGNPHEQYF
abundance: few; j_gene: TRBJ1-1; d_gene: .; v_gene: TRBV5-1; CDR3nt: TGCGCCAGCAGCTTGGTGAGCCAGAACACTGAAGCTTTCTTT; CDR3aa: CASSLVSQNTEAFF
abundance: few; j_gene: TRBJ2-3; d_gene: .; v_gene: TRBV15; CDR3nt: TGTGCCACCCAATATTCTAGCACAGATACGCAGTATTTT; CDR3aa: CATQYSSTDTQYF
abundance: .; j_gene: TRBJ2-7; d_gene: TRBD2; v_gene: TRBV28; CDR3nt: TGTGCCAGCAGTTTAGGGGCTAGCGGGAGTTTCGAGCAGTACTTC; CDR3aa: CASSLGASGSFEQYF
abundance: few; j_gene: TRBJ2-2; d_gene: TRBD2; v_gene: TRBV5-1; CDR3nt: TGCGCCAGCAGCTTGGCTAGCGGTAGACTAGACACCGGGGAGCTGTTTTTT; CDR3aa: CASSLASGRLDTGELFF
abundance: .; j_gene: TRBJ1-2; d_gene: .; v_gene: TRBV7-2; CDR3nt: TGTGCCAGCAGCTTAGATCGATGGATCTATGGCTACACCTTC; CDR3aa: CASSLDRWIYGYTF
abundance: .; j_gene: TRBJ2-3; d_gene: TRBD2; v_gene: TRBV5-1; CDR3nt: TGCGCCAGCAGCTTGAAGGCTAGCGGGACTAGCACAGATACGCAGTATTTT; CDR3aa: CASSLKASGTSTDTQYF
abundance: few; j_gene: TRBJ2-3; d_gene: TRBD2; v_gene: TRBV6-2/TRBV6-3; CDR3nt: TGTGCCGGAAGACGGGCTAGCGGTTTCCTAAGGGGCACAGATACGCAGTATTTT; CDR3aa: CAGRRASGFLRGTDTQYF
abundance: .; j_gene: TRBJ1-4; d_gene: .; v_gene: TRBV20-1; CDR3nt: TGCAGTGCTAGTACGGGGGTTCTTGAAAAACTGTTTTTT; CDR3aa: CSASTGVLEKLFF
abundance: .; j_gene: TRBJ2-7; d_gene: TRBD1; v_gene: TRBV29-1; CDR3nt: TGCGGCGTCCGACAGGGGAGGTCCGAGCAGTACTTC; CDR3aa: CGVRQGRSEQYF
abundance: few; j_gene: TRBJ2-2; d_gene: TRBD2; v_gene: TRBV7-2; CDR3nt: TGTGCCAGCAGCCATGGGACTAGCGGGGAGCTGTTTTTT; CDR3aa: CASSHGTSGELFF
abundance: few; j_gene: TRBJ2-7; d_gene: .; v_gene: TRBV5-1; CDR3nt: TGCGCCAGCAGCCGCTGGGACATTGGCTACGAGCAGTACTTC; CDR3aa: CASSRWDIGYEQYF
abundance: .; j_gene: TRBJ2-1; d_gene: TRBD1; v_gene: TRBV10-3; CDR3nt: TGTGCCATCAGTAGACAGGGGGCATCCTACAATGAGCAGTTCTTC; CDR3aa: CAISRQGASYNEQFF
abundance: .; j_gene: TRBJ2-7; d_gene: .; v_gene: TRBV6-5; CDR3nt: TGTGCCAGCAGTTCCCCCCGGGACCTTAGATCCTACGAGCAGTACTTC; CDR3aa: CASSSPRDLRSYEQYF
abundance: .; j_gene: TRBJ2-1; d_gene: TRBD2; v_gene: TRBV20-1; CDR3nt: TGCAGTGCTAGAGTTCCTAGCGGGAGTGCCAGAGACAATGAGCAGTTCTTC; CDR3aa: CSARVPSGSARDNEQFF
abundance: .; j_gene: TRBJ2-1; d_gene: TRBD2; v_gene: TRBV5-1; CDR3nt: TGCGCCAGCAGCGATCCGCCGGGAGGGAGGAATGAGCAGTTCTTC; CDR3aa: CASSDPPGGRNEQFF
abundance: .; j_gene: TRBJ2-3; d_gene: .; v_gene: TRBV5-1; CDR3nt: TGCGCCAGCAGCTTGGAAGGGGCAAGGGCAGATACGCAGTATTTT; CDR3aa: CASSLEGARADTQYF
abundance: .; j_gene: TRBJ2-3; d_gene: TRBD2; v_gene: TRBV28; CDR3nt: TGTGCCAGCAGTCGAATAGCGGGAGGAAAAACAGATACGCAGTATTTT; CDR3aa: CASSRIAGGKTDTQYF
abundance: few; j_gene: TRBJ2-1; d_gene: TRBD1; v_gene: TRBV5-1; CDR3nt: TGCGCCAGCAGCCTGGACAGGACAACCTACAATGAGCAGTTCTTC; CDR3aa: CASSLDRTTYNEQFF
abundance: .; j_gene: TRBJ2-7; d_gene: TRBD2; v_gene: TRBV5-1; CDR3nt: TGCGCCAGCAGCCTCGGACTAGCGGACTATTACGAGCAGTACTTC; CDR3aa: CASSLGLADYYEQYF
abundance: few; j_gene: TRBJ2-1; d_gene: .; v_gene: TRBV5-5; CDR3nt: TGTGCCAGCAGTCCCTTGGGGTTCTCCTACAATGAGCAGTTCTTC; CDR3aa: CASSPLGFSYNEQFF
abundance: .; j_gene: TRBJ2-2; d_gene: TRBD2; v_gene: TRBV4-1; CDR3nt: TGCGCCAGCAGCCCTAGCGGGTGGAACACCGGGGAGCTGTTTTTT; CDR3aa: CASSPSGWNTGELFF
abundance: few; j_gene: TRBJ2-7; d_gene: .; v_gene: TRBV20-1; CDR3nt: TGCAGTGCTAGAGCTGGGGGCATCGAGCAGTACTTC; CDR3aa: CSARAGGIEQYF
abundance: few; j_gene: TRBJ2-3; d_gene: TRBD2; v_gene: TRBV20-1; CDR3nt: TGCAGTGCTACGGCGGGAGGAACCACAGATACGCAGTATTTT; CDR3aa: CSATAGGTTDTQYF
abundance: few; j_gene: TRBJ2-5; d_gene: .; v_gene: TRBV13; CDR3nt: TGTGCCAGCAGCTTAGGACAGGGAGTGGGAGAGACCCAGTACTTC; CDR3aa: CASSLGQGVGETQYF
abundance: few; j_gene: TRBJ2-1; d_gene: TRBD2; v_gene: TRBV5-1; CDR3nt: TGCGCCAGCAGCTTGGCTAGCGGGAGTGGTTACAATGAGCAGTTCTTC; CDR3aa: CASSLASGSGYNEQFF
abundance: few; j_gene: TRBJ2-1; d_gene: .; v_gene: TRBV5-1; CDR3nt: TGCGCCAGCAGCTGGCTTACTAGCAATGAGCAGTTCTTC; CDR3aa: CASSWLTSNEQFF
abundance: once; j_gene: TRBJ2-7; d_gene: TRBD2; v_gene: TRBV7-8; CDR3nt: TGTGCCAGCAGCAAAGGACTAGCGGGATCCTACGAGCAGTACTTC; CDR3aa: CASSKGLAGSYEQYF
abundance: .; j_gene: TRBJ2-1; d_gene: .; v_gene: TRBV5-1; CDR3nt: TGCGCCAGCAGCTTGGAACCGGCAGGCAATGAGCAGTTCTTC; CDR3aa: CASSLEPAGNEQFF
abundance: .; j_gene: TRBJ1-2; d_gene: TRBD1; v_gene: TRBV12-3/TRBV12-4; CDR3nt: TGTGCCAGCAGTTTAAGTACAGGGGAAAGCGGCTACACCTTC; CDR3aa: CASSLSTGESGYTF
abundance: few; j_gene: TRBJ1-4; d_gene: .; v_gene: TRBV7-9; CDR3nt: TGTGCCAGCAGCCCCCCAGGGGCAACTAATGAAAAACTGTTTTTT; CDR3aa: CASSPPGATNEKLFF
abundance: .; j_gene: TRBJ2-5; d_gene: TRBD1; v_gene: TRBV30; CDR3nt: TGTGCCTGGGACAGGGGTCAAGAGACCCAGTACTTC; CDR3aa: CAWDRGQETQYF
abundance: few; j_gene: TRBJ2-1; d_gene: .; v_gene: TRBV20-1; CDR3nt: TGCAGTGCCGGGGGCGGGGCCTACAATGAGCAGTTCTTC; CDR3aa: CSAGGGAYNEQFF
abundance: .; j_gene: TRBJ1-2; d_gene: .; v_gene: TRBV12-3/TRBV12-4; CDR3nt: TGTGCCAGCAGTTTATTCGGACAGTACGGCTACACCTTC; CDR3aa: CASSLFGQYGYTF
abundance: .; j_gene: TRBJ2-2; d_gene: TRBD2; v_gene: TRBV12-3/TRBV12-4; CDR3nt: TGTGCCAGCAGTTTTTTCCTTGGAGCGGGAGTCGGGGAGCTGTTTTTT; CDR3aa: CASSFFLGAGVGELFF
abundance: few; j_gene: TRBJ2-7; d_gene: TRBD2; v_gene: TRBV3-1; CDR3nt: TGTGCCAGCAGCCGAGGGACTAGCGGGAACTACGAGCAGTACTTC; CDR3aa: CASSRGTSGNYEQYF
abundance: .; j_gene: TRBJ2-5; d_gene: .; v_gene: TRBV20-1; CDR3nt: TGCAGTGCCCACCTGGACCGCAGGGCAGGAGAGACCCAGTACTTC; CDR3aa: CSAHLDRRAGETQYF
abundance: few; j_gene: TRBJ2-1; d_gene: TRBD1; v_gene: TRBV4-1; CDR3nt: TGCGCCAGCAGCTATATGGGACAGGGTTCCTACAATGAGCAGTTCTTC; CDR3aa: CASSYMGQGSYNEQFF
abundance: few; j_gene: TRBJ2-1; d_gene: .; v_gene: TRBV29-1; CDR3nt: TGCAGCGTTGGTGGGTACAATGAGCAGTTCTTC; CDR3aa: CSVGGYNEQFF
abundance: many; j_gene: TRBJ2-7; d_gene: .; v_gene: TRBV10-3; CDR3nt: TGTGCCATCAGTGGAGGGACCTCCGAGCAGTACTTC; CDR3aa: CAISGGTSEQYF
abundance: few; j_gene: TRBJ1-1; d_gene: .; v_gene: TRBV5-1; CDR3nt: TGCGCCAGCAGCGTTGAGTTGGACACTGAAGCTTTCTTT; CDR3aa: CASSVELDTEAFF
abundance: .; j_gene: TRBJ2-1; d_gene: .; v_gene: TRBV7-9; CDR3nt: TGTGCCAGCAGCTCCCTGTCCAGGCAGGGATCTTATGGTGAGCAGTTCTTC; CDR3aa: CASSSLSRQGSYGEQFF